Below, one T cell receptor (beta chain) is given with its context. Its antigen is not known. This sample is part of a study of T cells expressing NK-cell markers. Study-level background: Sorted CD3+CD56+NKG2C+, CD3+CD56+NKG2C- and CD3+CD56-NKG2C+ T cells supplied TCR beta repertoires.

Libraries used 5'RACE template switching adding universal primer site and UMIs. TCRdb re-called the 5' RACE reads; one entry per CDR3 protein, DNA not given. The sample has approximately 460,000 distinct CDR3 sequences, and its top ten clones hold 7.3%. Study-level findings and limits: Dominant NKG2C+ clonotypes accounted for roughly 1.0-8% of CD8+ T cells in six donors. Whether expanded NKG2C-expressing T cell clones recognize HCMV is unknown.

CDR3 length: 14 amino acids. Germline V gene lookup returns CDR1 LNHDA and CDR2 SQIVND (reference sequence). Material: blood T cells: a sorted CD56 or NKG2C T cell subset, CD4+ or CD8+ T cells, or bulk PBMC T cells (not recorded which). The chain is built from TRBV19 and TRBJ2-5. The sequence derives from a woman aged 18 to 75 in good health. The CDR3 is CASSIVNGAETQYF.